Listed below are T cell receptor beta chains from one sample, sequenced in a study of cytomegalovirus exposure and HLA in healthy donors. Assay: immunoSEQ multiplex PCR; the TCRdb copy retains only in-frame clones and omits some. The table lists about 170,000 clones, about 82% of them singletons. The sequenced sample was PBMCs. All receptors come from a young woman in good health and CMV-seronegative. Each CDR3 is given with its conserved first and last residue. Fields, in order: J gene, D gene, clone size, CDR3 length, V gene, CDR3 DNA, CDR3 protein. The D gene is left open where the match is weak. Size tells how often a clone was seen (once, few, many) or the class of an expanded clone, and some rows leave it out.

TRBJ2-4	TRBD1	once	14	TRBV14	TGTGCCAGCAGCCTGGACAGGGCGTCAAACATTCAGTACTTC	CASSLDRASNIQYF
TRBJ2-7	NA	NA	11	TRBV7-2	TGTGCCAGCAGCTTATTCTACGAGCAGTACTTC	CASSLFYEQYF
TRBJ1-3	TRBD1	NA	14	TRBV15	TGTGCCACCAGCAGCCGGGACAGGGGCGGCGCCGCAGATTTT	CATSSRDRGGAADF
TRBJ2-7	NA	NA	14	TRBV4-1	TGCGCCAGCAGCCAAGACCGGGAATCCTACGAGCAGTACTTC	CASSQDRESYEQYF
TRBJ1-3	NA	NA	15	TRBV27	TGTGCCAGCAGTCCAACACCGGCTGGCGGCAACACCATATATTTT	CASSPTPAGGNTIYF
TRBJ2-3	NA	NA	15	TRBV9	TGTGCCAGCAGCGTAGGCAGGGGCATCCCGGATACGCAGTATTTT	CASSVGRGIPDTQYF
TRBJ1-1	TRBD1	few	14	TRBV7-9	TGTGCCAGCAGCCCCGACAGGGGGAACACTGAAGCTTTCTTT	CASSPDRGNTEAFF
TRBJ2-7	NA	NA	11	TRBV25-1	TGTGCCTACTGCCCTTCCTACGAGCAGTACTTC	CAYCPSYEQYF
TRBJ2-7	NA	NA	14	TRBV5-4	TGTGCCAGCAGCCCAGGGTTTCCGAACTACGAGCAGTACTTC	CASSPGFPNYEQYF
TRBJ2-7	NA	NA	12	TRBV2	TGTGCCAGCCTTAGGCGGAGGGGCGAGCAGTACTTC	CASLRRRGEQYF
TRBJ2-1	TRBD2	NA	15	TRBV5-1	TGCGCCAGCAGCCTTTCGAGCGGGAAATGGGATGAGCAGTTCTTC	CASSLSSGKWDEQFF
TRBJ2-1	TRBD2	NA	16	TRBV7-3	TGTGCCAGCAGCTTAACTGGGACTAGCGGCTACAATGAGCAGTTCTTC	CASSLTGTSGYNEQFF
TRBJ2-1	TRBD2	NA	13	TRBV28	TGTGCCAGCAGTTTCCGGACTAGCAATGAGCAGTTCTTC	CASSFRTSNEQFF
TRBJ2-7	TRBD2	NA	17	TRBV7-2	TGTGCCAGCAGCTTAGTGGCTAGCGGGACGGGCGGGGGGGAGCAGTACTTC	CASSLVASGTGGGEQYF
TRBJ2-3	TRBD2	NA	18	TRBV6-4	TGTGCCAGCAGCGTTGAGCTAGCGGGAGGCCAGAGCACAGATACGCAGTATTTT	CASSVELAGGQSTDTQYF
TRBJ1-1	TRBD1	NA	15	TRBV5-1	TGCGCCAGCAGCGCCCGACAGGGGTTGAACACTGAAGCTTTCTTT	CASSARQGLNTEAFF
TRBJ1-4	TRBD1	few	14	TRBV2	TGTGCCAGTAACAGGGGGTATGCTAATGAAAAACTGTTTTTT	CASNRGYANEKLFF
TRBJ2-2	NA	NA	13	TRBV4-1	TGCGCCAGCAGCCAACCAGGGACCGGGGAGCTGTTTTTT	CASSQPGTGELFF
TRBJ2-1	TRBD2	NA	13	TRBV19	TGTGCCACAACTAGCGGGGCGTACAATGAGCAGTTCTTC	CATTSGAYNEQFF
TRBJ1-2	TRBD1	once	14	TRBV7-9	TGTGCCAGCAGCTTGGGGACAGAGGTGGGAGGCTACACCTTC	CASSLGTEVGGYTF
TRBJ1-2	TRBD1	NA	14	TRBV6-1	TGTGCCAGCAGTGCGTCCGGACAGGGCCATGGCTACACCTTC	CASSASGQGHGYTF
TRBJ1-1	NA	few	12	TRBV7-9	TGTGCCAGCAGCTCAGGCCCTGTGGAAGCTTTCTTT	CASSSGPVEAFF
TRBJ2-5	TRBD1	NA	13	TRBV19	TGTGCCAGTAGATTGACAGGGCAAGAGACCCAGTACTTC	CASRLTGQETQYF
TRBJ1-1	NA	NA	14	TRBV11-1	TGTGCCAGCAGCTTCAGCAGGCAGGGGACTGAAGCTTTCTTT	CASSFSRQGTEAFF
TRBJ2-3	NA	NA	15	TRBV14	TGTGCCAGCAGCCCAACAGGGCTCAACACAGATACGCAGTATTTT	CASSPTGLNTDTQYF
TRBJ2-7	NA	once	14	TRBV7-8	TGTGCCAGCAGCTTAGGGGGGCATTACTACGAGCAGTACTTC	CASSLGGHYYEQYF
TRBJ2-3	TRBD1	NA	15	TRBV27	TGTCCCCCTACCAGGGGGCCATTTAGCACAGATACGCAGTATTTT	CPPTRGPFSTDTQYF
TRBJ2-7	TRBD2	few	15	TRBV28	TGTGCCAGCAGTTTATGGGGGACTAGAACCTACGAGCAGTACTTC	CASSLWGTRTYEQYF
TRBJ2-7	NA	once	13	TRBV6-5	TGTGCCACCGGGACATCCCAAGCCTACGAGCAGTACTTC	CATGTSQAYEQYF
TRBJ1-3	TRBD1	few	16	TRBV6-5	TGTGCCAGCAGTTACGAGGGGACAGGGGGCAGTAACACCATATATTTT	CASSYEGTGGSNTIYF
TRBJ2-5	TRBD1	NA	16	TRBV15	TGTGCCACCAGCAGAGCAACAGGGGTTCTTGGGGAGACCCAGTACTTC	CATSRATGVLGETQYF
TRBJ2-1	TRBD1	NA	15	TRBV7-9	TGTGCCAGCAGGTGGACAGGGGTCTCCTACAATGAGCAGTTCTTC	CASRWTGVSYNEQFF
TRBJ2-1	NA	NA	17	TRBV9	TGTGCCAGCAGCGTAGCTGACAGGACCTTCTCCTACAATGAGCAGTTCTTC	CASSVADRTFSYNEQFF
TRBJ2-4	TRBD2	NA	14	TRBV18	TGTGCCAGCTCACAAGTGGGAGGGGAGAACATTCAGTACTTC	CASSQVGGENIQYF
TRBJ2-1	TRBD2	NA	15	TRBV7-3	TGTGCCAGCAGGCTTACTAGCGGGAGGTACAATGAGCAGTTCTTC	CASRLTSGRYNEQFF
TRBJ1-2	NA	NA	13	TRBV9	TGTGCCAGCAGCGTAGCAGGGCTCTATGGCTACACCTTC	CASSVAGLYGYTF
TRBJ1-2	TRBD1	NA	16	TRBV4-2	TGTGCCAGCAGCCAAGATCCCGGGACAGGCCCGGCTGGCTACACCTTC	CASSQDPGTGPAGYTF
TRBJ1-1	TRBD1	NA	14	TRBV19	TGTGCCAGTAGTCGACAGGGGGCAGGCACTGAAGCTTTCTTT	CASSRQGAGTEAFF
TRBJ1-1	NA	NA	15	TRBV28	TGTGCCAGCAGTTCTCGAACCAGGGGGAACACTGAAGCTTTCTTT	CASSSRTRGNTEAFF
TRBJ1-2	NA	NA	12	TRBV7-2	TGTGCCAGCAGCTCGCCACTCTATGGCTACACCTTC	CASSSPLYGYTF
TRBJ2-7	TRBD2	NA	14	TRBV5-6	TGTGCCAGCAGCACGGGACTAGCGGGAGAAGAGCAGTACTTC	CASSTGLAGEEQYF
TRBJ1-4	NA	NA	10	TRBV29-1	TGCAGCGTTGCGGGGGAAAAACTGTTTTTT	CSVAGEKLFF
TRBJ1-1	NA	NA	14	TRBV28	TGTGCCAGCAGTCCGTCCAGGGGGAACACTGAAGCTTTCTTT	CASSPSRGNTEAFF
TRBJ2-3	TRBD2	NA	15	TRBV5-1	TGCGCCAGCAGCTTCCGGACTAGCGGCACAGATACGCAGTATTTT	CASSFRTSGTDTQYF
TRBJ1-1	TRBD1	few	16	TRBV19	TGTGCCAGTAACCAAGGGGGGACAGGTCTGAACACTGAAGCTTTCTTT	CASNQGGTGLNTEAFF
TRBJ1-1	TRBD1	NA	16	TRBV14	TGTGCCAGCAGCCACTTACAGGGGCGGGGGAACACTGAAGCTTTCTTT	CASSHLQGRGNTEAFF
TRBJ1-2	NA	NA	16	TRBV5-1	TGCGCCAGCAGCTTGGGCCTGGGGCAGAGTGGGTATGGCTACACCTTC	CASSLGLGQSGYGYTF
TRBJ2-5	NA	NA	13	TRBV25-1	TGTGCCAGCAGTTGGCAGGGAACGGAGACCCAGTACTTC	CASSWQGTETQYF
TRBJ1-5	TRBD1	NA	18	TRBV19	TGTGCCAGTAGTACCAGCGCAGGGGGCGAGGCAAGCAATCAGCCCCAGCATTTT	CASSTSAGGEASNQPQHF
TRBJ2-7	NA	once	12	TRBV9	TGTGCCAGCGGTGGTAGCGGATACGAGCAGTACTTC	CASGGSGYEQYF
TRBJ1-1	NA	NA	15	TRBV7-6	TGTGCCAGCAGCTTACGGGGGATCGGGAACACTGAAGCTTTCTTT	CASSLRGIGNTEAFF
TRBJ1-2	NA	NA	13	TRBV5-1	TGCGCCAGCAGCTTGGTCGTTAACTATGGCTACACCTTC	CASSLVVNYGYTF